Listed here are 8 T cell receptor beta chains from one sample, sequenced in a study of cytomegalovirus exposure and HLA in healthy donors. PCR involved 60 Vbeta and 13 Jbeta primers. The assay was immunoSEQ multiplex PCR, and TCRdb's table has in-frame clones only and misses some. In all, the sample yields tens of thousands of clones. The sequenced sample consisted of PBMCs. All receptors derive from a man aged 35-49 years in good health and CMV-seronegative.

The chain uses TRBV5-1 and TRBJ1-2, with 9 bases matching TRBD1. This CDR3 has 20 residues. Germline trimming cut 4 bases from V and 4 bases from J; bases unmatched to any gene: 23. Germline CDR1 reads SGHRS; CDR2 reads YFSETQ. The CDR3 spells CASSPTQPLRTGGRAYGYTF. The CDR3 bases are TGCGCCAGCAGCCCGACCCAACCTCTACGAACAGGGGGCCGGGCCTATGGCTACACCTTC.

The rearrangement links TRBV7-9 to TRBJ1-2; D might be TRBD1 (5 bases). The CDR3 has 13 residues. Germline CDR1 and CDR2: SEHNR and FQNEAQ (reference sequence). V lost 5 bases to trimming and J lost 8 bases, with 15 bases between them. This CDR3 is CASSTNRIGGYTF. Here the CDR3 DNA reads TGTGCCAGCAGCACAAACAGGATAGGAGGCTACACCTTC.

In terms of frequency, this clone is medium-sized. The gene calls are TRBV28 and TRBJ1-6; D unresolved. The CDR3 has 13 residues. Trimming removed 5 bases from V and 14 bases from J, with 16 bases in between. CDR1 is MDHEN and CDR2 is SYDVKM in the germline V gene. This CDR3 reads CASSATVRGALHF. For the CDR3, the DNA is TGTGCCAGCAGTGCCACGGTGCGCGGAGCCCTCCACTTT.

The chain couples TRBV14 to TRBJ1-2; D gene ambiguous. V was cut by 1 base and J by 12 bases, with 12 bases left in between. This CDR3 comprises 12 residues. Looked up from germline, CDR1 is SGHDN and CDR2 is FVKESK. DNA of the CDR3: TGTGCCAGCAGCCAAGGGCGGGGATACCACACCTTC. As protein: CASSQGRGYHTF.

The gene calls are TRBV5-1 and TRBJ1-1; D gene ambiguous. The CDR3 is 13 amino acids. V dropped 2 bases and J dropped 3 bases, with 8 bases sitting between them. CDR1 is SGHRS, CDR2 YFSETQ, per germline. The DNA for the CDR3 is TGCGCCAGCAGCTTAACACGGGACACTGAAGCTTTCTTT. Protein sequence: CASSLTRDTEAFF.

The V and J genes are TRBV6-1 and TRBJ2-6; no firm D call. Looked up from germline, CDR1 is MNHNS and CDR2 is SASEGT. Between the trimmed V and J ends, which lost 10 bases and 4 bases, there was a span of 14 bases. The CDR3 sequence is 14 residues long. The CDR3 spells CATASVRGANVLTF. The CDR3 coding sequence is TGTGCCACTGCTTCTGTCAGGGGGGCCAACGTCCTGACTTTC.

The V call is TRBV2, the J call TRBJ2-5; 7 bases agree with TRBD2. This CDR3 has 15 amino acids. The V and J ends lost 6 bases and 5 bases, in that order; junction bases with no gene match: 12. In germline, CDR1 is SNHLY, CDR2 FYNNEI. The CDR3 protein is CASRGRERVRETQYF. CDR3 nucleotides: TGTGCCAGCAGGGGGAGGGAACGGGTGAGGGAGACCCAGTACTTC.

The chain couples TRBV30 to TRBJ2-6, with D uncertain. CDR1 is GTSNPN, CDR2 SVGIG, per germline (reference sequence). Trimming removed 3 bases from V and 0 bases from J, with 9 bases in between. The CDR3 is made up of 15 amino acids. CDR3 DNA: TGTGCCTGGAGCCCGCACACCTCTGGGGCCAACGTCCTGACTTTC. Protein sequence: CAWSPHTSGANVLTF. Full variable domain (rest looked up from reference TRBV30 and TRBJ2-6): SQTIHQWPATLVQPVGSPLSLECTVEGTSNPNLYWYRQAAGRGLQLLFYSVGIGQISSEVPQNLSASRPQDRQFILSSKKLLLSDSGFYLCAWSPHTSGANVLTFGAGSRLTVL.